The source of this T cell receptor beta chain is a study of pediatric ulcerative colitis. During colonoscopy, one to two rectal pinch biopsies were collected. The diagnostic colonoscopy in ulcerative colitis patients preceded any immunosuppressive treatment. The CDR3 extends over 11 amino acids. CDR1 MNHEY and CDR2 SVGAGI come from the germline V gene. V lost 4 bases, J lost 3 bases, and 3 bases lay in between. Study-level results: All ulcerative colitis patients, but no controls, carried two rectal clonotypes. Repertoires came from total lymphocyte DNA, not specific subsets.

The table came from immunoSEQ multiplex PCR; TCRdb's copy has only in-frame clones and leaves some out. The table has some 25,000 clones, roughly 70% seen once. For this clone: Its antigen is unknown.

The chain is built from TRBV6-5 and TRBJ1-1, with no clear D. The specimen sequenced was gut tissue. The origin of this receptor is a boy aged 5 to 17 with severe ulcerative colitis. CDR3 coding DNA: TGTGCCAGCAGTTCGGACACTGAAGCTTTCTTT. Translated: CASSSDTEAFF.